Listed below are T cell receptor beta chains from one sample, sequenced in a study of T cell responses to AZD1222 COVID-19 vaccine. Sequencing used immunoSEQ multiplex PCR; TCRdb keeps in-frame clones, though not all of them. The sample comprises around 150,000 clones, less than 95% of which are singletons, and 3.4% rests with the top ten. Specimen: peripheral blood, collected on day 0 of AZD1222 vaccination. Source of these receptors: an adult in good health. Both conserved end residues are part of each CDR3. A D gene is named only where the DNA matches it firmly. Size is stated for part of the rows, as once, few or many counts, or as a class when the clone is expanded.

d_gene	abundance	j_gene	v_gene	CDR3aa	CDR3nt
NA	NA	TRBJ2-1	TRBV5-6	CASSRTGYGEQFF	TGTGCCAGCAGCCGCACAGGGTACGGTGAGCAGTTCTTC
TRBD1	NA	TRBJ2-3	TRBV19	CASSGGGQGSDTQYF	TGTGCCAGTAGCGGAGGGGGACAGGGGTCAGATACGCAGTATTTT
TRBD1	NA	TRBJ2-3	TRBV18	CASSNRDRGTDTQYF	TGTGCCAGCTCAAATCGGGACAGGGGCACAGATACGCAGTATTTT
NA	NA	TRBJ1-1	TRBV6-5	CASTERPNTEAFF	TGTGCCAGCACCGAACGGCCGAACACTGAAGCTTTCTTT
NA	NA	TRBJ2-2	TRBV11-2	CASSSPWRGPENTGELFF	TGTGCCAGCAGCTCGCCATGGCGGGGACCAGAGAACACCGGGGAGCTGTTTTTT
NA	NA	TRBJ1-4	TRBV24-1	CATSDDDEKLFF	TGTGCCACCAGTGACGACGATGAAAAACTGTTTTTT
NA	NA	TRBJ2-1	TRBV27	CASSLGSNEQFF	TGTGCCAGCAGCCTAGGGTCAAATGAGCAGTTCTTC
NA	NA	TRBJ2-7	TRBV7-2	CASSNLPGHEQYF	TGTGCCAGCAGCAATCTACCAGGGCACGAGCAGTACTTC
NA	NA	TRBJ2-7	TRBV7-9	CASSFPLSYEQYF	TGTGCCAGCAGCTTCCCTCTCTCCTACGAGCAGTACTTC
NA	NA	TRBJ1-1	TRBV10-3	CAISVGGAEAFF	TGTGCCATCAGTGTAGGGGGGGCTGAAGCTTTCTTT
NA	NA	TRBJ2-5	TRBV13	CASSLTDRETQYF	TGTGCCAGCAGCTTAACTGACCGAGAGACCCAGTACTTC
NA	NA	TRBJ1-5	TRBV19	CASSILSRGTDQPQHF	TGTGCCAGTAGTATTTTGAGCCGGGGGACGGATCAGCCCCAGCATTTT
TRBD1	few	TRBJ2-7	TRBV2	CASSGQGTYEQYF	TGTGCCAGCAGTGGACAGGGCACCTACGAGCAGTACTTC
NA	NA	TRBJ1-6	TRBV6-6	CASSYGGYDSPLHF	TGTGCCAGCAGTTACGGGGGGTACGATTCACCCCTCCACTTT
NA	NA	TRBJ2-6	TRBV27	CASSLSGGSGANVLTF	TGTGCCAGCAGTTTATCAGGAGGCTCTGGGGCCAACGTCCTGACTTTC
NA	NA	TRBJ1-5	TRBV6-2/TRBV6-3	CASSSPGHDQPQHF	TGTGCCAGCAGCTCTCCGGGCCATGATCAGCCCCAGCATTTT
TRBD1	NA	TRBJ1-1	TRBV12-3/TRBV12-4	CASSGTGGTEAFF	TGTGCCAGCAGTGGGACAGGGGGCACTGAAGCTTTCTTT
TRBD1	NA	TRBJ2-1	TRBV9	CASIPEQGALINEQFF	TGTGCCAGCATCCCGGAACAGGGGGCGCTGATCAATGAGCAGTTCTTC
NA	NA	TRBJ2-7	TRBV7-9	CASSSAPLAGGEQYF	TGTGCCAGCAGCTCAGCTCCATTGGCTGGAGGAGAGCAGTACTTC
TRBD2	NA	TRBJ2-3	TRBV5-1	CASSLSGGTGDTQYF	TGCGCCAGCAGCTTGAGCGGGGGAACGGGGGATACGCAGTATTTT
NA	NA	TRBJ2-5	TRBV3-1/TRBV3-2	CASSALGPLETQYF	TGTGCCAGCAGCGCCTTGGGCCCCCTAGAGACCCAGTACTTC
NA	NA	TRBJ1-5	TRBV7-5	CARSSGTLRQPQHF	TGTGCCAGAAGCTCGGGGACACTCCGACAGCCCCAGCATTTT
TRBD1	NA	TRBJ1-4	TRBV24-1	CATSDSGQGDEKLFF	TGTGCCACCAGTGATTCGGGACAGGGGGATGAAAAACTGTTTTTT
NA	NA	TRBJ2-4	TRBV6-5	CASSLGGLAKNIQYF	TGTGCCAGCAGTCTCGGGGGGCTAGCCAAAAACATTCAGTACTTC
NA	NA	TRBJ1-5	TRBV3-1/TRBV3-2	CASSQDFRFQPQHF	TGTGCCAGCAGCCAAGACTTCCGGTTCCAGCCCCAGCATTTT
NA	NA	TRBJ2-7	TRBV7-2	CASSFGQNYEQYF	TGTGCCAGCAGCTTCGGACAGAACTACGAGCAGTACTTC
TRBD2	few	TRBJ2-1	TRBV2	CASSEVYRGTSGSYTTYNEQFF	TGTGCCAGCAGTGAGGTATACAGGGGGACTAGCGGGAGTTATACCACCTACAATGAGCAGTTCTTC
NA	NA	TRBJ1-2	TRBV7-8	CASSRGHPSRGDGYTF	TGTGCCAGCAGCCGTGGACACCCATCAAGGGGGGATGGCTACACCTTC
TRBD2	NA	TRBJ2-1	TRBV7-9	CASSFGGSDNEQFF	TGTGCCAGCAGCTTTGGCGGGAGCGACAATGAGCAGTTCTTC
NA	NA	TRBJ2-5	TRBV7-2	CASSLGLHQETQYF	TGTGCCAGCAGCTTGGGACTGCACCAAGAGACCCAGTACTTC
TRBD1	NA	TRBJ1-2	TRBV4-1	CASSQDPAGTGLAYGYTF	TGCGCCAGCAGCCAAGATCCTGCCGGGACAGGGTTGGCCTATGGCTACACCTTC
NA	NA	TRBJ2-1	TRBV24-1	CATSDKASTYNEQFF	TGTGCCACCAGTGATAAAGCCAGTACCTACAATGAGCAGTTCTTC
NA	few	TRBJ1-1	TRBV4-3	CASSLDADAEAFF	TGCGCCAGCAGCTTGGACGCTGACGCTGAAGCTTTCTTT
NA	NA	TRBJ2-3	TRBV6-5	CASRAVDTQYF	TGTGCCAGCAGAGCAGTGGATACGCAGTATTTT
NA	NA	TRBJ1-3	TRBV6-1	CASSEIESGGNTIYF	TGTGCCAGCAGTGAAATCGAGAGTGGTGGAAACACCATATATTTT
NA	once	TRBJ2-5	TRBV19	CASSWRSGSEAQYF	TGTGCCAGTAGTTGGCGCAGCGGCTCCGAGGCCCAGTACTTC
TRBD1	NA	TRBJ1-2	TRBV2	CASSEEGQASNYGYTF	TGTGCCAGCAGTGAAGAGGGACAGGCATCTAACTATGGCTACACCTTC
NA	NA	TRBJ1-6	TRBV27	CASSYLPGNPISPLHF	TGTGCCAGCAGTTATCTTCCAGGAAATCCTATTTCACCCCTCCACTTT
TRBD1	NA	TRBJ1-2	TRBV5-6	CASSAPDRTFYGYTF	TGTGCCAGCAGCGCACCGGACAGGACCTTCTATGGCTACACCTTC